This T cell receptor (beta chain) was found in a study of regulatory T cells in long-lasting Graves disease. iRepertoire HTBI primers and Arm-PCR of CDR3 regions built TCR beta libraries. Each CDR3 protein is one row after TCRdb ran MiXCR on the multiplex PCR reads. The table records hundreds of thousands of distinct CDR3 sequences, about 15% of them present only once. This clonotype has at least ten counts. Time point denoted: newly diagnosed GD, antithyroid drugs for less than 3 months. The TCR library was made from RNA extracted from PBMCs. This sample also appeared in a second study, on T cells in Graves' hyperthyroidism and ophthalmopathy.

The receptor was isolated from a woman in her 40s with Graves disease. The sequencing here drew on peripheral blood mononuclear cells (PBMCs), taken at new diagnosis, from a patient treated with antithyroid drugs.

The CDR3 is CASSLIADQETQYF. The DNA for the CDR3 is TGTGCCAGCAGTTTGATCGCAGATCAAGAGACCCAGTACTTC. The chain carries TRBV12-3 or TRBV12-4 and TRBJ2-5; no firm D call. The CDR3 runs to 14 residues. The V and J ends lost 3 bases and 2 bases respectively, with 10 bases between them.